These 13 T cell receptor beta chains came from one sample sequenced in a study of breast tumors, draining lymph nodes, adjacent tissues. TCRdb re-called the multiplex PCR reads with MiXCR, one entry per CDR3 protein. The top ten hold about 1.2% of the sample, which has around 300,000 distinct CDR3 sequences, over 25% seen once. Breast cancer patients provided tissue from their axillary draining lymph nodes. The sequenced sample was axillary lymph node tissue. The receptors come from a female donor with breast cancer. Some clones in this sample may be carry-over from other donors' samples.

This clonotype was observed many times. The rearrangement links TRBV5-8 to TRBJ1-4; D gene unclear. Germline V gene sequence: CDR1 SGHTS, CDR2 YDEGEE. The CDR3 runs 13 residues. Trimming pared 4 bases from V and 5 bases from J, leaving 9 bases between. The CDR3 here is CASSLGLNEKLFF. The DNA for the CDR3 is TGTGCCAGCAGCCTCGGGCTGAATGAAAAACTGTTTTTT.

About this clonotype itself: A read error may be the cause here, since a much bigger clone is one base away. The J gene is TRBJ1-3, the V gene TRBV19; TRBD1 is a possible D gene (5 bases). The CDR3 has 16 amino acids. The germline CDR1 and CDR2 sequences are LNHDA and SQIVND (reference sequence). CDR3 sequence: CGSRRQSRLSGNTIYF. The DNA for the CDR3 is TGTGGCAGTAGGAGACAGAGCCGCCTCTCTGGAAACACCATATATTTT. Full variable domain (remainder filled in from reference TRBV19 and TRBJ1-3): DGGITQSPKYLFRKEGQNVTLSCEQNLNHDAMYWYRQDPGQGLRLIYYSQIVNDFQKGDIAEGYSVSREKKESFPLTVTSAQKNPTAFYLCGSRRQSRLSGNTIYFGEGSWLTVV.

This clonotype was recorded many times. The J gene is TRBJ1-2, the V gene TRBV19; perhaps TRBD1 as D (6 bases). V was cut by 3 bases and J by 4 bases, with 15 bases left in between. Germline V gives CDR1 LNHDA, CDR2 SQIVND (reference sequence). The CDR3 sequence is 15 residues long. The CDR3 nucleotides read TGTGCCAGTAGTATGGTGGGGGCGCTGGGCTATGGCTACACCTTC. It codes for CASSMVGALGYGYTF.

This clonotype was observed a few times. This may be a read error, as it is one base from a much larger clone. The chain joins TRBV6-1 to TRBJ2-3; perhaps TRBD2 as D (6 bases). V lost 8 bases and J lost 2, with 8 bases in between. Germline V gene lookup returns CDR1 MNHNS and CDR2 SASEGT. This CDR3 is built from 12 residues. CDR3 residues: CASGGITDTQYF. The DNA for the CDR3 is TGTGCCAGCGGCGGGATCACAGATACGCAGTATTTT.

This clonotype was seen once. Likely a read error: the CDR3 ends without its conserved phenylalanine or tryptophan. The J gene is TRBJ2-1, the V gene TRBV9; D unresolved. The CDR3 has 13 residues. Looked up from germline, CDR1 is SGDLS and CDR2 is YYNGEE. The DNA for the CDR3 is TGCGCCAGCAGCGTACGGTGGAACAATGAGCAGTTCTCC. Translation: CASSVRWNNEQFS.

The sample holds a few counts of this clonotype. The V and J genes are TRBV28 and TRBJ2-1; no clear D. The germline V gene has CDR1 MDHEN and CDR2 SYDVKM. The V end was cut by 10 bases, the J end by 8 bases, with 12 bases between. The CDR3 consists of 11 residues. The CDR3 nucleotides read TGTGCCACCACCGAAATCCATGAGCAGTTCTTC. It yields the protein CATTEIHEQFF.

This clonotype was seen ten or more times. The chain recombines TRBV7-9 with TRBJ1-5; no definite D call. Trimming pared 1 base from V and 7 bases from J, leaving 5 bases between. This CDR3 spans 12 amino acids. CDR1 is SEHNR and CDR2 is FQNEAQ in the germline V gene (reference sequence). CDR3 region: CASSLEGQPQHF. The CDR3 nucleotides are TGTGCCAGCAGCTTAGAGGGACAGCCCCAGCATTTT.

This clonotype was observed at least ten times. The CDR3 nucleotides read TGTGCCAGCAGCTGGGGAGCTGGAGGACTATCCTACAATGAGCAGTTCTTC. Protein sequence: CASSWGAGGLSYNEQFF. V is TRBV5-4 and J is TRBJ2-1, with D tentatively TRBD2 (6 bases). Germline CDR1 and CDR2: SGHNT and YYREEE (reference sequence). The CDR3 runs 17 residues. The V end lost 3 bases, the J end lost 1 base, and 17 bases lay between the germline ends. Complete variable domain (other parts from reference TRBV5-4 and TRBJ2-1): ETGVTQSPTHLIKTRGQQVTLRCSSQSGHNTVSWYQQALGQGPQFIFQYYREEENGRGNFPPRFSGLQFPNYSSELNVNALELDDSALYLCASSWGAGGLSYNEQFFGPGTRLTVL.

The chain combines TRBV5-4 with TRBJ2-3, with TRBD2 as a possible D gene (6 bases). CDR3 length: 15 amino acids. Between the trimmed V and J ends, which lost 0 bases and 2 bases, there was a span of 10 bases. The V gene's germline CDR1 is SGHNT and CDR2 YYREEE (reference sequence). The chain's CDR3 is CASSLDGSLTDTQYF. CDR3 in DNA: TGTGCCAGCAGCTTGGACGGGAGTCTCACAGATACGCAGTATTTT.

This clonotype was detected ten times or more. This chain connects TRBV7-8 to TRBJ2-1, with D tentatively TRBD2 (5 bases). The CDR3 has 15 amino acids. Trimming cost V 3 bases and J 4 bases, with 13 bases left between them. CDR1 SGHVS and CDR2 FQNEAQ come from the germline V gene. CDR3 DNA sequence: TGTGCCAGCAGCTTTCAAAGCGGTAGATACAATGAGCAGTTCTTC. Amino acid sequence: CASSFQSGRYNEQFF.

For this clonotype: At one end the junction does not follow the germline gene, possibly because of a read error. This chain connects TRBV29-1 to TRBJ2-3; unclear D gene. There are 12 residues in the CDR3. Germline assignment: CDR1 SQVTM and CDR2 ANQGSEA. Written as DNA, the CDR3 is TGCGGCGTTGCAATCGACACAGATACGCAGTATTTT. It translates to CGVAIDTDTQYF.

This clonotype appeared many times. The CDR3 sequence is CASNMNRDRANTQYF. The CDR3 DNA follows: TGTGCCAGTAATATGAACCGGGACAGGGCTAATACGCAGTATTTT. The V and J genes are TRBV19 and TRBJ2-3, with TRBD1 identical over 9 bases. The length of the CDR3 is 15 residues. The germline gives CDR1 LNHDA, CDR2 SQIVND (reference sequence). The trim removed 7 bases at V and 7 bases at J, leaving 12 bases unmatched. The full variable domain, completed using reference TRBV19 and TRBJ2-3, is DGGITQSPKYLFRKEGQNVTLSCEQNLNHDAMYWYRQDPGQGLRLIYYSQIVNDFQKGDIAEGYSVSREKKESFPLTVTSAQKNPTAFYLCASNMNRDRANTQYFGPGTRLTVL.

This sequence joins TRBV20-1 and TRBJ2-1; TRBD2 might be the D (5 bases). Germline lookup yields CDR1 DFQATT and CDR2 SNEGSKA (reference sequence). V was trimmed by 5 bases and J by 7 bases, leaving 9 bases between them. The length of the CDR3 is 11 residues. The CDR3 is CSAGRGNEQFF. The CDR3 coding sequence is TGCAGTGCTGGGAGAGGAAATGAGCAGTTCTTC.